This TCR beta chain was captured in a study of T cell repertoires in cytomegalovirus infection. Study in general: The public TCR beta signatures pointed to both CMV infection and matching HLA type. Findings and limits, study-wide: Within the response measured ex vivo, HLA-C-restricted CMV-specific TCR beta clonotypes were dominant. Identification of carriers of CMV plus the relevant HLA was achieved through cumulative public TCR beta family frequency.

Trimming shortened V by 4 bases and J by 1 base, and 14 bases separated the two germline ends. The CDR3 has 15 amino acids. From germline, CDR1 is SGHNT and CDR2 YYREEE (reference sequence). TCRdb redid the calling of the reads with MiXCR, one entry per CDR3 protein. The sample lists under 200,000 distinct CDR3 sequences, approximately 28% occurring once. The table lists this clonotype with a few counts. Its specificity is unknown. The material sequenced was PBMCs. This chain connects TRBV5-4 to TRBJ1-1; possibly TRBD1 for D (6 bases). This TCR was sampled from a human donor in good health (CMV status not recorded). Some clones in this sample may be carry-over from other donors' samples. The CDR3 spells CASSARQVGNTEAFF. CDR3 DNA: TGTGCCAGCAGCGCTAGACAGGTCGGGAACACTGAAGCTTTCTTT. Supplemented by reference TRBV5-4 and TRBJ1-1, the full variable domain reads ETGVTQSPTHLIKTRGQQVTLRCSSQSGHNTVSWYQQALGQGPQFIFQYYREEENGRGNFPPRFSGLQFPNYSSELNVNALELDDSALYLCASSARQVGNTEAFFGQGTRLTVV.